The T cell receptor beta chain described here comes from a study of CD8 T cells in Susac syndrome. Reverse transcription of about 0.45 to 1 ug RNA was carried out with random hexamers. Across 54 Vbeta and 13 Jbeta, TCR beta CDR3 was amplified with immunoSEQ multiplex PCR. TCRdb reprocessed the immunoSEQ multiplex PCR reads via MiXCR and lists one record per CDR3 protein. The sample records 150,000 to 200,000 distinct CDR3 sequences, around 94% being singletons. On this clonotype itself: Its matching antigen is unknown.

TCR beta sequences were obtained from blood CD8+ and CD4+ T cells. The multiple sclerosis controls were treatment-naive patients with relapsing-remitting disease that was stable or active. Between the trimmed V and J ends, which lost 2 bases and 6 bases, there was a span of 10 bases. The CDR3 loop spans 13 amino acids. CDR1 and CDR2 from the germline V gene are SGHDN and FVKESK. Findings of the study overall: The authors acknowledged that the study's TCR sequencing and HLA analysis involved relatively few individuals.

The V call is TRBV14, the J call TRBJ1-1; D possibly corresponds to TRBD1 (6 bases). The clonotype originates from a human donor with multiple sclerosis. The material sequenced was CD4+ T cells from PBMCs. CDR3 nucleotides: TGTGCCAGCAGCCAATGGGGGGCCGCTGAAGCTTTCTTT. The encoded protein is CASSQWGAAEAFF.